This is a list of T cell receptor beta chains from one sample in a study of cytomegalovirus exposure and HLA in healthy donors. TCRdb's table, derived via immunoSEQ multiplex PCR, lists solely in-frame clones and lacks some. The sample has more than 85,000 clones, around 87% seen once. The material sequenced was PBMCs. These receptors all stem from a woman aged 18-30 years in good health and CMV-seropositive. Each CDR3 is given with its conserved first and last residue. D genes are given only for firm matches.

D: TRBD2
V: TRBV9
J: TRBJ2-3
CDR3: CASSVAASGSTVPDTQYF

D: TRBD1
V: TRBV7-2
J: TRBJ2-2
CDR3: CASSFTGATGELFF

D: NA
V: TRBV29-1
J: TRBJ1-2
CDR3: CSVSRDGNYGYTF

D: NA
V: TRBV27
J: TRBJ2-7
CDR3: CASKAPGVSYEQYF

D: NA
V: TRBV14
J: TRBJ2-1
CDR3: CASSSIPGQSSYNEQFF

D: NA
V: TRBV4-1
J: TRBJ1-4
CDR3: CASSQSRVGHEKLFF

D: TRBD1
V: TRBV15
J: TRBJ2-7
CDR3: CATKSRDRGHEQYF

D: NA
V: TRBV11-3
J: TRBJ2-7
CDR3: CASSLSGLHPYEQYF

D: NA
V: TRBV7-9
J: TRBJ1-5
CDR3: CASSDSNQPQHF

D: TRBD2
V: TRBV28
J: TRBJ2-1
CDR3: CASSNPLAGVYNEQFF

D: TRBD1
V: TRBV11-3
J: TRBJ1-6
CDR3: CASSLATGGYSPLHF

D: NA
V: TRBV6-6
J: TRBJ1-5
CDR3: CASSYSSRGGNQPQHF

D: TRBD2
V: TRBV27
J: TRBJ2-3
CDR3: CASSFWASGGSSTDTQYF

D: NA
V: TRBV29-1
J: TRBJ2-3
CDR3: CSVVGGIGTDTQYF

D: NA
V: TRBV18
J: TRBJ2-5
CDR3: CASSPGVPAGQETQYF

D: NA
V: TRBV7-3
J: TRBJ1-1
CDR3: CASSLSGTTTEAFF

D: NA
V: TRBV9
J: TRBJ2-3
CDR3: CASSQSAGDTQYF

D: NA
V: TRBV6-1
J: TRBJ2-2
CDR3: CASRDRNTGELFF

D: TRBD2
V: TRBV5-1
J: TRBJ2-3
CDR3: CASSTSGRVTDTQYF

D: NA
V: TRBV14
J: TRBJ2-5
CDR3: CASSQEGRGMGTQYF

D: NA
V: TRBV28
J: TRBJ1-1
CDR3: CASSPLHLLQQTEAFF

D: TRBD2
V: TRBV6-1
J: TRBJ2-5
CDR3: CASSAILGGVQETQYF

D: NA
V: TRBV19
J: TRBJ2-7
CDR3: CASSSTGVWEQYF

D: TRBD1
V: TRBV5-6
J: TRBJ1-2
CDR3: CASSPDRTGLYNYGYTF

D: NA
V: TRBV10-3
J: TRBJ2-3
CDR3: CAIGQISTDTQYF

D: NA
V: TRBV28
J: TRBJ1-1
CDR3: CASSSAVLANTEAFF

D: TRBD1
V: TRBV4-1
J: TRBJ2-7
CDR3: CASSQDRRAGGTYEQYF

D: NA
V: TRBV5-8
J: TRBJ1-1
CDR3: CASKTPQGLNTEAFF

D: NA
V: TRBV29-1
J: TRBJ2-1
CDR3: CSSWTDLSYNEQFF

D: TRBD2
V: TRBV10-3
J: TRBJ2-1
CDR3: CAISESPLAADYNEQFF

D: NA
V: TRBV7-6
J: TRBJ2-1
CDR3: CASSPTGNEQFF